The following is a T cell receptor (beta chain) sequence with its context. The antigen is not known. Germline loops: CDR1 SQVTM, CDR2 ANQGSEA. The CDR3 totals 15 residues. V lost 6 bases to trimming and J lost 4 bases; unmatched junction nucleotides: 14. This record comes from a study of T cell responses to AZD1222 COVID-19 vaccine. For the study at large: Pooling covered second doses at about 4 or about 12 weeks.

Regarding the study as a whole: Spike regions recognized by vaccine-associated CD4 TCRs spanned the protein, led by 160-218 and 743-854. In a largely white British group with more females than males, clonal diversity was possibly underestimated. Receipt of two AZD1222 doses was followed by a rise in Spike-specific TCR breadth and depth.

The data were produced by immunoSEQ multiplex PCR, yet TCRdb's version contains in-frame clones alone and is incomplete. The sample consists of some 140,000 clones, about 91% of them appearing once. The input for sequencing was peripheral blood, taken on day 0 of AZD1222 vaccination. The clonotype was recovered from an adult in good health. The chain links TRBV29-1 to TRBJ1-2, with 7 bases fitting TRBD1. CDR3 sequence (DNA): TGCAGCGTGGGGGATCCAGGGGGTAGCGGCTATGGCTACACCTTC. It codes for CSVGDPGGSGYGYTF.